This entry features one TCR beta chain sequence. Trimming took off 1 base at V and 5 bases at J, with 5 bases between the two ends. The CDR3 has 12 amino acids. Looked up from germline, CDR1 is SEHNR and CDR2 is FQNEAQ (reference sequence). This sample is part of a study of cytomegalovirus exposure and HLA in healthy donors. Amplification used 60 Vbeta primers and 13 Jbeta primers. The data were produced by immunoSEQ multiplex PCR, yet TCRdb's version contains in-frame clones alone and is incomplete. The profile shows some 150,000 clones, approximately 78% of them singletons. The source is a woman in her 30s in good health and CMV-seropositive. Sample: PBMCs. The gene calls are TRBV7-9 and TRBJ1-2; no firm D call. Here the CDR3 reads CASSLDYYGYTF. CDR3 sequence (DNA): TGTGCCAGCAGCTTAGACTATTATGGCTACACCTTC.